The clone carrying this T cell receptor beta chain came up a few times. Its antigen is still unknown. Profiling relied on immunoSEQ multiplex PCR, and the TCRdb table lists in-frame clones only, not all of them. The table shows thousands of clones, with roughly 29% occurring only once. Blood collection times were about day -28 and days 30, 100, 180 posttransplant. This specimen comes from a study of T cell clonotyping in hematopoietic cell transplantation. Study results and limitations: At the given depth, recipient repertoires were over 95% de novo clonotypes. Without cell sorting, CD4 versus CD8 contributions remain unresolved. Broader posttransplant TCR repertoire diversity was predicted by graft donor and pretransplant recipient Inverse Simpson Index values.

V shed 3 bases and J shed 2 bases, with 16 bases lying between them. CDR1 GTSNPN and CDR2 SVGIG come from the germline V gene (reference sequence). The CDR3 totals 15 residues. The sequence was obtained from a male patient between 40 and 49 years old who had an allogeneic stem cell transplant from an unrelated donor, so the T cells may come from the graft donor. Some clones in this sample may be carry-over from other donors' samples. V gene TRBV30 combines with J gene TRBJ1-2; tentative D call: TRBD1 (6 bases). Sequences were derived from peripheral blood mononuclear cells, sampled 180 days after allogeneic stem cell transplant. The DNA of the CDR3 is TGTGCCTGGAGGCAGGCTGGGGGGCCCAACTATGGCTACACCTTC. It specifies CAWRQAGGPNYGYTF. The variable domain in full, with the rest retrieved from reference TRBV30 and TRBJ1-2, is SQTIHQWPATLVQPVGSPLSLECTVEGTSNPNLYWYRQAAGRGLQLLFYSVGIGQISSEVPQNLSASRPQDRQFILSSKKLLLSDSGFYLCAWRQAGGPNYGYTFGSGTRLTVV.